This T cell receptor (beta chain) was captured in a study of identical twins. Study conclusions and caveats: Out-of-frame alpha sequences common to twins exhibited an excess of low generation probability. Modeled out-of-frame TCR alpha sharing in monozygotic twins fell below observed levels.

This clonotype was recorded a few times. The antigen is unknown. V trimming: 6 bases; J trimming: 7 bases; junction bases outside the gene matches: 11. CDR3 length: 16 residues. TCRdb re-called the 5' RACE reads through MiXCR, storing one row per CDR3 protein. The table lists 300,000 or so distinct CDR3 sequences, roughly 9% of them singletons, with 6% to 8.5% in the top ten. The sample also formed part of further work on yellow fever vaccine responses in identical twins.

The TCR originated in a woman in her late teens or twenties in good health. The sequencing sample was made of CD8+ T cells sorted from blood. The V call is TRBV12-3 or TRBV12-4, the J call TRBJ1-6; 8 nucleotides align to TRBD1. CDR3: CASRYGQGLSNSPLHF. CDR3 in DNA: TGTGCCAGCAGATACGGACAGGGACTGAGCAATTCACCCCTCCACTTT.